This entry lists 2 T cell receptor beta chains sequenced from one sample in a study of T cell responses to AZD1222 COVID-19 vaccine. Data came from immunoSEQ multiplex PCR; TCRdb stores just in-frame clones and leaves some out. Among about 50,000 clones listed, 85% to 90% were seen once. The specimen was peripheral blood, collected on day 0 of MenACWY control vaccination. Source of these receptors: an adult in good health.

V gene TRBV27 combines with J gene TRBJ2-2; TRBD2 agrees at 11 bases. Germline CDR1 MNHEY, CDR2 SMNVEV (reference sequence). The CDR3 covers 15 residues. Losses at the gene ends were 5 bases for V and 5 bases for J; bases not matched to a gene: 4. Here the CDR3 DNA reads TGTGCCAGCAGTAGACTAGCGGGACTTACCGGGGAGCTGTTTTTT. Translating it yields CASSRLAGLTGELFF.

The chain uses TRBV5-8 and TRBJ1-4; D is uncertain. The CDR3 spans 13 residues. V shed 5 bases and J shed 4 bases, with 9 bases lying between them. Looked up from germline, CDR1 is SGHTS and CDR2 is YDEGEE. The CDR3 DNA sequence: TGTGCCAGCAGGGACTCCTTTAATGAAAAACTGTTTTTT. Its translation: CASRDSFNEKLFF.